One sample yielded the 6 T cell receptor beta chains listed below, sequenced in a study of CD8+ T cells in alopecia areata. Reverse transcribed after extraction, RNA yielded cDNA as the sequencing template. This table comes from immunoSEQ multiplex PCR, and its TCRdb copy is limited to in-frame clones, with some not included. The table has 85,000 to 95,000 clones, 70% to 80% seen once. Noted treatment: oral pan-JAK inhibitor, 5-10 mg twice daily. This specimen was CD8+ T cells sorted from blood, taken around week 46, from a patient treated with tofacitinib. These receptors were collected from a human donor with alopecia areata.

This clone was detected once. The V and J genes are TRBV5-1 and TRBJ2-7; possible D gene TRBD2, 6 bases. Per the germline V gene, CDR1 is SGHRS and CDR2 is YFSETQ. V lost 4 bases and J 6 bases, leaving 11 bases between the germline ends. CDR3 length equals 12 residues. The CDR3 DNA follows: TGCGCCAGCAGCGGGGACTTTCCCGAGCAGTACTTC. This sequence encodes CASSGDFPEQYF.

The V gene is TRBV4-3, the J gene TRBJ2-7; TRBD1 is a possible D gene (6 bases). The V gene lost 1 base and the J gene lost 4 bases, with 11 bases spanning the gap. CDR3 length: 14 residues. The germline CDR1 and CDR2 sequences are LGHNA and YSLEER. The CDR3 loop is CASSQVRGGYEQYF. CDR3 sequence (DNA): TGCGCCAGCAGCCAAGTACGAGGGGGATACGAGCAGTACTTC.

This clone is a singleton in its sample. DNA of the CDR3: TGTGCCAGCAGCGAGGTGCCCACCGGGGAGCTGTTTTTT. It is translated as CASSEVPTGELFF. The rearrangement links TRBV7-3 to TRBJ2-2; no clear D. Germline lookup yields CDR1 SGHTA and CDR2 FQGTGA. Trimming removed 5 bases from V and 4 bases from J, with 8 bases in between. The CDR3 runs 13 residues.

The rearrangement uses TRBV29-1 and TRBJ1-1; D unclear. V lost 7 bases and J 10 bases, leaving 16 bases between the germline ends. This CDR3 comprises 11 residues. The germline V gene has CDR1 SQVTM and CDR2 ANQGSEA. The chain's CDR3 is CSAPEGPSAFF. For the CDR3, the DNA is TGCAGCGCCCCGGAAGGGCCCTCAGCTTTCTTT.

The CDR3 nucleotides read TGCAGCGTTGAACGGGTTATAGGAGCGAACCACGGGATCGGCACGCAGTATTTT. Amino acid sequence: CSVERVIGANHGIGTQYF. The chain carries TRBV29-1 and TRBJ2-3; maybe TRBD2 (5 bases). The CDR3 contains 18 residues. V lost 2 bases, J lost 9 bases, and 30 bases lay in between. From germline, CDR1 is SQVTM and CDR2 ANQGSEA.

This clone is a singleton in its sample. CDR3 nucleotides: TGTGCCAGCAGAGAATCATCAACAAGGTGGAAACCCCTCCACTTT. This sequence encodes CASRESSTRWKPLHF. The chain links TRBV27 to TRBJ1-6; D unclear. CDR1 is MNHEY and CDR2 is SMNVEV in the germline V gene (reference sequence). CDR3 length equals 15 residues. The V gene lost 6 bases and the J gene lost 12 bases, with 21 bases spanning the gap.